This T cell receptor (beta chain) is from a study of siplizumab effects on memory and regulatory T cells. Regarding the study as a whole: Neither a naive nor a memory phenotype was assignable to roughly 75-97% of proliferating CD4+ or CD8+ clones.

The protocol was immunoSEQ multiplex PCR, while the TCRdb copy is restricted to in-frame clones and leaves out a portion. The sample lists around 100,000 clones, more than 85% occurring once. Germline V gene lookup returns CDR1 MGHDK and CDR2 SYGVNS. This CDR3 is 14 amino acids long. Trimming removed 4 bases from V and 10 bases from J; junction bases left unmatched: 11. Regarding this clone: Its antigen is still unknown.

The chain links TRBV25-1 to TRBJ1-1; 8 nucleotides match TRBD1. The specimen sequenced was CD4+ T cells sorted from blood. This sequence was found in a human donor in good health. This chain's CDR3 is CASSAPGQGGRAFF. CDR3 DNA: TGTGCCAGCAGTGCCCCTGGACAGGGTGGTCGAGCTTTCTTT.